This is a list of T cell receptor beta chains from one sample in a study of regulatory T cells in long-lasting Graves disease. TCRdb reprocessed the multiplex PCR reads via MiXCR and lists one record per CDR3 protein. The repertoire consists of 530,000 or so distinct CDR3 sequences, with roughly 14% occurring once and the leading ten covering 8.5% to 10%. The same sample was also studied in work on T cells in Graves' hyperthyroidism and ophthalmopathy.

The sequencing used peripheral blood mononuclear cells (PBMCs), collected at new diagnosis, from a patient treated with antithyroid drugs. The receptors were sampled from a man under 40 with Graves disease. Both conserved end residues are part of each CDR3. The D gene is left open where the match is weak. Where a row states a size, it is once, few, many or the class of an expanded clone; other rows omit it.

CDR3aa | CDR3nt | j_gene | d_gene | abundance | v_gene
CATSDPFGQYF | TGTGCCACCAGTGATCCCTTCGGCCAGTACTTC | TRBJ2-5 | . | . | TRBV24-1
CASSTAGQGQKTQYF | TGTGCCAGCAGTACCGCGGGACAGGGGCAGAAGACCCAGTACTTC | TRBJ2-5 | TRBD1 | many | TRBV27
CATSRGGTQYF | TGTGCCACCAGCAGAGGGGGGACCCAGTACTTC | TRBJ2-5 | . | many | TRBV15
CASSPLSANQPQHF | TGTGCCAGCTCACCACTGTCAGCGAATCAGCCCCAGCATTTT | TRBJ1-5 | . | . | TRBV18
CVSSQRELADTQYF | TGTGTCAGCAGCCAACGCGAATTGGCAGATACGCAGTATTTT | TRBJ2-3 | . | . | TRBV3-1
CASSYGLAEGETQYF | TGTGCCAGCAGCTACGGACTAGCGGAGGGGGAGACCCAGTACTTC | TRBJ2-5 | TRBD2 | many | TRBV5-6
CASSPGLDPYEQYF | TGCGCCAGCAGCCCGGGACTGGACCCCTACGAGCAGTACTTC | TRBJ2-7 | . | . | TRBV5-1
CASSLGLAPYYEQYF | TGCGCCAGCAGCTTGGGGCTAGCCCCCTACTACGAGCAGTACTTC | TRBJ2-7 | . | many | TRBV5-1
CAWTSGGTDTQYF | TGTGCCTGGACTAGCGGGGGCACAGATACGCAGTATTTT | TRBJ2-3 | TRBD2 | many | TRBV30
CASSLKPGASYEQYF | TGTGCCAGCAGCCTCAAGCCAGGTGCTTCCTACGAGCAGTACTTC | TRBJ2-7 | . | many | TRBV9
CASRDRGRGSYEQYF | TGCGCCAGCAGGGATAGGGGGAGGGGCTCCTACGAGCAGTACTTC | TRBJ2-7 | . | . | TRBV10-2
CASSLELSGELFF | TGTGCCAGCAGCTTAGAGTTATCCGGGGAGCTGTTTTTT | TRBJ2-2 | . | many | TRBV7-9
CASSAQGGDDEQYF | TGTGCCAGCAGTGCCCAGGGTGGGGACGACGAGCAGTACTTC | TRBJ2-7 | . | . | TRBV6-1
CASTPASTDTQYF | TGTGCCAGCACCCCCGCCAGCACAGATACGCAGTATTTT | TRBJ2-3 | . | few | TRBV18
CASSEQGLSTDTQYF | TGTGCCAGCAGTGAACAGGGACTAAGCACAGATACGCAGTATTTT | TRBJ2-3 | TRBD2 | few | TRBV2
CASSLKREITDTQYF | TGTGCCAGTAGTCTCAAGCGGGAGATTACAGATACGCAGTATTTT | TRBJ2-3 | TRBD2 | few | TRBV19
CASKTSGGGGYTF | TGTGCCAGTAAAACGTCGGGAGGGGGAGGCTACACCTTC | TRBJ1-2 | . | . | TRBV19
CSVRDSVNYGYTF | TGCAGCGTCCGGGACAGCGTTAACTATGGCTACACCTTC | TRBJ1-2 | TRBD1 | . | TRBV29-1
CASSSPALAGVPSYEQYF | TGTGCCAGTAGTTCACCGGCACTAGCGGGAGTTCCCTCCTACGAGCAGTACTTC | TRBJ2-7 | TRBD2 | many | TRBV19
CASRRRKLFF | TGTGCCAGCAGGCGGAGAAAACTGTTTTTT | TRBJ1-4 | . | few | TRBV2
CATSTILSSYNEQFF | TGTGCCACCAGCACCATTTTAAGCTCCTACAATGAGCAGTTCTTC | TRBJ2-1 | . | many | TRBV15
CASSPGHRDGYTF | TGTGCCAGCAGCCCGGGACACCGGGATGGCTACACCTTC | TRBJ1-2 | . | few | TRBV7-9
CSATPAPGPQHF | TGCAGTGCTACCCCAGCGCCAGGGCCCCAGCATTTT | TRBJ1-5 | . | many | TRBV20-1
CASSFAGTSGNTIYF | TGCGCCAGCAGCTTCGCCGGGACATCGGGAAACACCATATATTTT | TRBJ1-3 | . | . | TRBV5-1
CASSLWVGTYNEQFF | TGTGCCAGCAGCTTATGGGTCGGGACCTACAATGAGCAGTTCTTC | TRBJ2-1 | . | many | TRBV11-2
CASSFGGWDGYTF | TGTGCCAGCAGCTTTGGAGGGTGGGATGGCTACACCTTC | TRBJ1-2 | . | . | TRBV7-2
CASSPGQSQKAFF | TGTGCCAGCTCTCCCGGACAGTCACAAAAGGCTTTCTTT | TRBJ1-1 | . | . | TRBV18
CASSLGQQDEQFF | TGTGCCAGTAGTCTCGGACAGCAAGATGAGCAGTTCTTC | TRBJ2-1 | . | few | TRBV19
CAVIPPDRGVHEQFF | TGTGCCGTCATCCCCCCGGACAGGGGAGTCCATGAGCAGTTCTTC | TRBJ2-1 | TRBD1 | many | TRBV7-9
CASSFVADTQYF | TGTGCCAGCAGCTTCGTAGCAGATACGCAGTATTTT | TRBJ2-3 | . | many | TRBV5-6
CASSYSSIWTGELFF | TGTGCCAGCAGTTACTCGAGTATCTGGACCGGGGAGCTGTTTTTT | TRBJ2-2 | . | many | TRBV6-6
CASSPPGTEKLFF | TGTGCCAGCTCACCACCCGGTACTGAAAAACTGTTTTTT | TRBJ1-4 | . | few | TRBV18
CASSQADSQETQYF | TGTGCCAGCAGCCAAGCGGACAGCCAAGAGACCCAGTACTTC | TRBJ2-5 | . | many | TRBV14
CASKKLGASVDEQFF | TGTGCCAGCAAGAAATTAGGGGCGAGTGTTGATGAGCAGTTCTTC | TRBJ2-1 | . | many | TRBV6-1
CSARDQGATGEQYF | TGCAGTGCTAGAGATCAGGGAGCCACGGGGGAGCAGTACTTC | TRBJ2-7 | . | many | TRBV20-1
CASSGQGAGNEQYF | TGTGCCAGTAGTGGACAGGGGGCGGGGAACGAGCAGTACTTC | TRBJ2-7 | TRBD1 | . | TRBV19
CASSYDRTSNQPQHF | TGTGCCAGCAGTTACGACAGGACTTCAAATCAGCCCCAGCATTTT | TRBJ1-5 | . | many | TRBV27
CASSLYPGQVPSGNTEAFF | TGTGCCAGCTCATTATATCCGGGACAGGTCCCCTCGGGGAACACTGAAGCTTTCTTT | TRBJ1-1 | TRBD1 | . | TRBV18
CSVEDPTGQDTQYF | TGCAGCGTTGAAGATCCGACAGGACAAGATACGCAGTATTTT | TRBJ2-3 | . | many | TRBV29-1
CASSFKSLSSYNEQFF | TGTGCCAGCAGCTTTAAGTCCCTTAGCTCCTACAATGAGCAGTTCTTC | TRBJ2-1 | . | many | TRBV5-6
CSVSTEAYEQYF | TGCAGCGTTAGCACAGAGGCCTACGAGCAGTACTTC | TRBJ2-7 | . | many | TRBV29-1
CSVEREGSEQFF | TGCAGCGTTGAAAGGGAGGGCTCCGAGCAGTTCTTC | TRBJ2-1 | TRBD2 | many | TRBV29-1
CASSPEGVFSNQPQHF | TGTGCCAGTAGCCCCGAGGGGGTTTTTAGCAATCAGCCCCAGCATTTT | TRBJ1-5 | . | . | TRBV19
CSADRFTGELFF | TGCAGTGCTGACAGGTTCACCGGGGAGCTGTTTTTT | TRBJ2-2 | . | many | TRBV20-1
CASSLGDRVNEKLFF | TGTGCCAGCAGCTTGGGGGACAGGGTTAATGAAAAACTGTTTTTT | TRBJ1-4 | TRBD1 | few | TRBV5-6
CSAPTSDPYEQYF | TGCAGTGCTCCCACTAGCGACCCCTACGAGCAGTACTTC | TRBJ2-7 | TRBD2 | many | TRBV20-1
CSAIRERFTDTQYF | TGCAGTGCTATCCGAGAGCGTTTCACAGATACGCAGTATTTT | TRBJ2-3 | . | few | TRBV20-1
CASSLTETATNEKLFF | TGTGCCAGCAGCCTAACGGAGACAGCAACTAATGAAAAACTGTTTTTT | TRBJ1-4 | . | . | TRBV4-2
CASSEKLGDYGYTF | TGTGCCAGCAGTGAAAAGTTGGGAGACTATGGCTACACCTTC | TRBJ1-2 | . | few | TRBV6-1
CASGPLEQYF | TGTGCCAGCGGTCCCCTCGAGCAGTACTTC | TRBJ2-7 | . | many | TRBV2
CASSQDLATNQPQHF | TGTGCCAGCAGCCAAGACTTGGCAACTAATCAGCCCCAGCATTTT | TRBJ1-5 | . | few | TRBV4-2
CASSLSLGEGETQYF | TGTGCCAGCAGTTTATCCCTGGGGGAGGGGGAGACCCAGTACTTC | TRBJ2-5 | TRBD2 | many | TRBV27
CASSFGTGGYTEAFF | TGTGCCAGCAGTTTCGGGACAGGGGGCTACACTGAAGCTTTCTTT | TRBJ1-1 | TRBD1 | . | TRBV12-3/TRBV12-4
CSVEDLVRGYIVRFF | TGCAGCGTTGAAGATCTGGTCAGGGGGTACATAGTTCGGTTCTTC | TRBJ2-1 | TRBD1 | . | TRBV29-1